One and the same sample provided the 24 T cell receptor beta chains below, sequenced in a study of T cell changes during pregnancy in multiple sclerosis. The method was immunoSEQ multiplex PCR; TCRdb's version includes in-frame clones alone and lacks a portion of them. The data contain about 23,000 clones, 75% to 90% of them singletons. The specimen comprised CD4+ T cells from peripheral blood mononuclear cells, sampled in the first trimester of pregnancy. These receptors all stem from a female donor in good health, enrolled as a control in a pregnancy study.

In nucleotides, the CDR3 is TGTGCCAGCAGCCGCTACCCACCGGGACAGGGGGCGAAAGAGCAGTACTTC. As protein: CASSRYPPGQGAKEQYF. The chain employs TRBV7-2 and TRBJ2-7; TRBD1 agrees at 12 bases. Germline CDR1 reads SGHTA; CDR2 reads FQGNSA. Germline trimming cut 5 bases from V and 7 bases from J; bases unmatched to any gene: 15. CDR3 length: 17 amino acids.

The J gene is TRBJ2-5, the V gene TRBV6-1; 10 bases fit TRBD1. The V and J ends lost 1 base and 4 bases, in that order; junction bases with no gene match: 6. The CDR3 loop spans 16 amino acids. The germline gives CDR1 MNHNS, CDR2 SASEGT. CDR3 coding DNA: TGTGCCAGCAGTGAAGTTGTAGGACAGGGGGGAGAGACCCAGTACTTC. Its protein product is CASSEVVGQGGETQYF.

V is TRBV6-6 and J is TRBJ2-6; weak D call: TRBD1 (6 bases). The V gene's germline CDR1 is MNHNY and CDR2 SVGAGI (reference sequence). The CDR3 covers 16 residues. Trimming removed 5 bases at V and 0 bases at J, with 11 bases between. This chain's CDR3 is CASSQGQISGANVLTF. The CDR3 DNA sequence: TGTGCCAGCAGTCAAGGACAGATCTCTGGGGCCAACGTCCTGACTTTC.

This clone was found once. The CDR3 DNA reads as TGTGCCAGTAGTATATATGGTAGCGGGAAATCGGGCGAGCAGTTCTTC. It yields the protein CASSIYGSGKSGEQFF. The chain carries TRBV19 and TRBJ2-1; 8 positions agree with TRBD2. V was pared by 2 bases and J by 10 bases, with 13 bases of the junction left unmatched. The germline gives CDR1 LNHDA, CDR2 SQIVND (reference sequence). This CDR3 has 16 amino acids.

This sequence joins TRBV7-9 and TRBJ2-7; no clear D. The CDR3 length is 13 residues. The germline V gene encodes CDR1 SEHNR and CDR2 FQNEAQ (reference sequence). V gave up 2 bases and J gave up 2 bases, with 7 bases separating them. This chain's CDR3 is CASSLRSPYEQYF. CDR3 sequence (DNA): TGTGCCAGCAGCTTACGGAGCCCCTACGAGCAGTACTTC.

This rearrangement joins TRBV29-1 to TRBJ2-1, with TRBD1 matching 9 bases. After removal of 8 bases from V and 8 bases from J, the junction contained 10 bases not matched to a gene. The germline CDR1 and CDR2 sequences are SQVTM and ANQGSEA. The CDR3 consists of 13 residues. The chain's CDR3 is CSIKGQGDHEQFF. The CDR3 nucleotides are TGCAGCATAAAGGGACAGGGTGACCATGAGCAGTTCTTC.

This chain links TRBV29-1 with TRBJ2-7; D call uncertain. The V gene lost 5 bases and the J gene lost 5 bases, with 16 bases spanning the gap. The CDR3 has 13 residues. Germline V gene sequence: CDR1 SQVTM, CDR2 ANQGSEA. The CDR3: CSVLTVEQHEQYF. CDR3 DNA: TGCAGCGTTCTGACCGTTGAACAGCACGAGCAGTACTTC.

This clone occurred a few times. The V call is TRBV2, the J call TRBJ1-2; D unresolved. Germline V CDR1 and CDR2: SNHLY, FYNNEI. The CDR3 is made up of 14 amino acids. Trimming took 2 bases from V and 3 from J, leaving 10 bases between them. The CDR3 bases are TGTGCCAGCAGTGAACGTATAACTGACTATGGCTACACCTTC. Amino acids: CASSERITDYGYTF.

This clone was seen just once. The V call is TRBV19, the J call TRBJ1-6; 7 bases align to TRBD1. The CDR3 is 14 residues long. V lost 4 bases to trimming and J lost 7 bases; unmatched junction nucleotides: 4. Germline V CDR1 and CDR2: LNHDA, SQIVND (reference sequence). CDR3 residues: CASSTGTANSPLHF. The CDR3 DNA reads TGTGCCAGTAGTACGGGGACAGCCAATTCACCCCTCCACTTT. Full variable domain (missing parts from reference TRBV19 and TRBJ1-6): DGGITQSPKYLFRKEGQNVTLSCEQNLNHDAMYWYRQDPGQGLRLIYYSQIVNDFQKGDIAEGYSVSREKKESFPLTVTSAQKNPTAFYLCASSTGTANSPLHFGNGTRLTVT.

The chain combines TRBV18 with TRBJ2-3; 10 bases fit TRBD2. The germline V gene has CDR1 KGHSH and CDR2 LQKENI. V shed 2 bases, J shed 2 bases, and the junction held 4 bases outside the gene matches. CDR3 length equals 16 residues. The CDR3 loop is CASSPSGTSVTDTQYF. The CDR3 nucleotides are TGTGCCAGCTCACCATCCGGGACTAGCGTCACAGATACGCAGTATTTT.

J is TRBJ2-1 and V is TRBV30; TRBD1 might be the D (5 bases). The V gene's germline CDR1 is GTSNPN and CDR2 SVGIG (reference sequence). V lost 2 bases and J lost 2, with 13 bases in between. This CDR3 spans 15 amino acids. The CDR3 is CAWSTGRQTYNEQFF. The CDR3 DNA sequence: TGTGCCTGGAGTACAGGCAGACAAACCTACAATGAGCAGTTCTTC. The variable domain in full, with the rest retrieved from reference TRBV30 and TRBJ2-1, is SQTIHQWPATLVQPVGSPLSLECTVEGTSNPNLYWYRQAAGRGLQLLFYSVGIGQISSEVPQNLSASRPQDRQFILSSKKLLLSDSGFYLCAWSTGRQTYNEQFFGPGTRLTVL.

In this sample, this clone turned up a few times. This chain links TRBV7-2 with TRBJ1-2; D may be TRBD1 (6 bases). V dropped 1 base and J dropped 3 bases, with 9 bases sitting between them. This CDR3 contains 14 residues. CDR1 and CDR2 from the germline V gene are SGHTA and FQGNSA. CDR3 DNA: TGTGCCAGCAGCTTAGATTACAGGGACTATGGCTACACCTTC. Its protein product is CASSLDYRDYGYTF. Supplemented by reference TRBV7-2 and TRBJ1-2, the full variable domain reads GAGVSQSPSNKVTEKGKDVELRCDPISGHTALYWYRQSLGQGLEFLIYFQGNSAPDKSGLPSDRFSAERTGGSVSTLTIQRTQQEDSAVYLCASSLDYRDYGYTFGSGTRLTVV.

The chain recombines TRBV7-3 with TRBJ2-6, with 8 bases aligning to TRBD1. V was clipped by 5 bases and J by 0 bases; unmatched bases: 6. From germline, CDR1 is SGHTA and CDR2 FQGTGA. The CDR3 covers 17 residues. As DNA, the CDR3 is TGTGCCAGCAGCGTGGACAGGGCCCACTCTGGGGCCAACGTCCTGACTTTC. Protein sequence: CASSVDRAHSGANVLTF.

In nucleotides, the CDR3 is TGTGCCAGCAGCAACAGGGGGTATAGCAATCAGCCCCAGCATTTT. Translation: CASSNRGYSNQPQHF. The gene calls are TRBV21-1 and TRBJ1-5; the D call in the table, TRBD1, was not verified against the DNA. TRBV21-1 constitutes a pseudogene. The CDR3 loop spans 15 amino acids.

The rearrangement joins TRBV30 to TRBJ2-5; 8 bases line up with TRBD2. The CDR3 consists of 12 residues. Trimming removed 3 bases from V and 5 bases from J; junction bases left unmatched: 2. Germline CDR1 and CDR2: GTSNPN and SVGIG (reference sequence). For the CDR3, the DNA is TGTGCCTGGAGACCGGGAGGGGAGACCCAGTACTTC. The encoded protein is CAWRPGGETQYF. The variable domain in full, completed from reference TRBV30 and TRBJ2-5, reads SQTIHQWPATLVQPVGSPLSLECTVEGTSNPNLYWYRQAAGRGLQLLFYSVGIGQISSEVPQNLSASRPQDRQFILSSKKLLLSDSGFYLCAWRPGGETQYFGPGTRLLVL.

CDR3 DNA: TGTGCCACCAGCCCCCGGGGAGTCTCCTACAATGAGCAGTTCTTC. This codes for CATSPRGVSYNEQFF. The V gene is TRBV15, the J gene TRBJ2-1; tentatively, D is TRBD2 (5 bases). Germline V CDR1 and CDR2: LNHNV, YYDKDF (reference sequence). Trimming removed 5 bases from V and 0 bases from J, with 11 bases in between. The CDR3 length is 15 residues.

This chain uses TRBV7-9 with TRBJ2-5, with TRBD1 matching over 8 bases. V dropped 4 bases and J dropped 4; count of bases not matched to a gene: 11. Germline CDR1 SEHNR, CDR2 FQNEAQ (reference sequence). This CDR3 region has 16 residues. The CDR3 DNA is TGTGCCAGCAGCTCAACGAAAGGACAGGGTGGAGAGACCCAGTACTTC. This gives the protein CASSSTKGQGGETQYF.

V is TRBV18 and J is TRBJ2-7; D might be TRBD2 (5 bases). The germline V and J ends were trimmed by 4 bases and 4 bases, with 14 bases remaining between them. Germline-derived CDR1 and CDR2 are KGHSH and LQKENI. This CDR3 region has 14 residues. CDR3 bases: TGTGCCAGCTCACTCTCGGCGGGTTTTTACGAGCAGTACTTC. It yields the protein CASSLSAGFYEQYF.

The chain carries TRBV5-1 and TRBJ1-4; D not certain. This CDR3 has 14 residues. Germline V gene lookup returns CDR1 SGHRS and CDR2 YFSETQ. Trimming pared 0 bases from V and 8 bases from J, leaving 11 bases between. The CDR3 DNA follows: TGCGCCAGCAGCTTGGGGCAGTCAATCGAAAAACTGTTTTTT. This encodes CASSLGQSIEKLFF. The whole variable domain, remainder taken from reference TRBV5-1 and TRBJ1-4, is KAGVTQTPRYLIKTRGQQVTLSCSPISGHRSVSWYQQTPGQGLQFLFEYFSETQRNKGNFPGRFSGRQFSNSRSEMNVSTLELGDSALYLCASSLGQSIEKLFFGSGTQLSVL.

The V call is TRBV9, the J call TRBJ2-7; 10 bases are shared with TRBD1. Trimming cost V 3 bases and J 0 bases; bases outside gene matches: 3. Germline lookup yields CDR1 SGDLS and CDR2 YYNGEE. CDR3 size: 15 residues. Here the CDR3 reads CASSAGTGASYEQYF. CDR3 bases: TGTGCCAGCAGCGCCGGGACAGGGGCCTCCTACGAGCAGTACTTC.

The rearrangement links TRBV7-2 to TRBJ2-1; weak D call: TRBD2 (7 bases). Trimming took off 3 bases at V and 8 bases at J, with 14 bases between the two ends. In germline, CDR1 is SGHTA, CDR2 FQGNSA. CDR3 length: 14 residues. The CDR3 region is CASSFPGGRDEQFF. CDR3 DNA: TGTGCCAGCAGCTTTCCGGGGGGCAGGGATGAGCAGTTCTTC.

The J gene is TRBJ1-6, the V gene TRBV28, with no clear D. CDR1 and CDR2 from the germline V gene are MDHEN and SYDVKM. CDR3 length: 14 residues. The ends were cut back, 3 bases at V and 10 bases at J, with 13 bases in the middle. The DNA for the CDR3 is TGTGCCAGCAGTTTCGTAGGGAGAAGGTCACCCCTCCACTTT. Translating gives CASSFVGRRSPLHF. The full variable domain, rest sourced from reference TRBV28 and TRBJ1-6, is DVKVTQSSRYLVKRTGEKVFLECVQDMDHENMFWYRQDPGLGLRLIYFSYDVKMKEKGDIPEGYSVSREKKERFSLILESASTNQTSMYLCASSFVGRRSPLHFGNGTRLTVT.

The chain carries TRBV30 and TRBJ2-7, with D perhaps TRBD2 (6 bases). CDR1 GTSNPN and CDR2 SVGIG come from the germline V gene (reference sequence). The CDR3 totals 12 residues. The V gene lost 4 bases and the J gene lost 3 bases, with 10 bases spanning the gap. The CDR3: CAWKRLGYEQYF. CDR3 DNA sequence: TGTGCCTGGAAAAGACTAGGCTACGAGCAGTACTTC.

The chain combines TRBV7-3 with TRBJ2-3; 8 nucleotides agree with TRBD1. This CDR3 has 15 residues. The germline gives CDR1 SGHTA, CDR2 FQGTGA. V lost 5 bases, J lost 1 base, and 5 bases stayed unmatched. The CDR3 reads CASSGQGPRTDTQYF. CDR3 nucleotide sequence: TGTGCCAGCAGCGGACAGGGTCCCCGCACAGATACGCAGTATTTT.